Presented here are 23 T cell receptor beta chains from one specimen sequenced in a study of T cells in Graves' hyperthyroidism and ophthalmopathy. The TCR beta CDR3 regions underwent amplification using RNA transcripts as the source. Using the HTBI primer set, a first-round RT-PCR was run on the TCR CDR3. TCRdb passed the multiplex PCR reads through MiXCR, listing each CDR3 protein once. This sample has hundreds of thousands of distinct CDR3 sequences; approximately 15% occur once, and the top ten carry 5.5% to 7.5%. Sequencing input: blood. The receptor source for this set is a woman between 25 and 40 years old with Graves' hyperthyroidism that later progressed to Graves' ophthalmopathy.

This clonotype appeared a few times. This chain joins TRBV19 and TRBJ2-5; 11 bases line up with TRBD2. This CDR3 region has 17 residues. The V gene end was trimmed by 3 bases and the J gene end by 1 base; junction bases not matched to a gene: 7. Germline V gives CDR1 LNHDA, CDR2 SQIVND (reference sequence). CDR3 nucleotides: TGTGCCAGTAGTATCCTGCGACTAGCGGGATCCCAAGAGACCCAGTACTTC. It translates to CASSILRLAGSQETQYF.

In its sample, this clonotype was seen many times. The chain links TRBV11-3 to TRBJ2-1; 8 bases are a match to TRBD1. CDR3 size: 13 residues. Trimming took 1 base from V and 7 from J; bases not matched to a gene: 0. Per the germline V gene, CDR1 is SGHNT and CDR2 is YENEEA. The CDR3 reads CASSLGTGNEQFF. CDR3 DNA: TGTGCCAGCAGCTTAGGGACAGGGAATGAGCAGTTCTTC.

There are many counts of this clonotype. The rearrangement joins TRBV12-3 or TRBV12-4 to TRBJ1-1; no reliable D call. Trimming stripped 8 bases from V and 0 bases from J, with 10 bases between. This CDR3 is built from 13 residues. CDR3 sequence reads: CASAVSMNTEAFF. In DNA, the CDR3 is TGTGCCAGCGCTGTCTCCATGAACACTGAAGCTTTCTTT.

This chain uses TRBV19 with TRBJ2-2, with TRBD1 identical over 7 bases. V was clipped by 5 bases and J by 5 bases; unmatched bases: 5. The germline CDR1 and CDR2 sequences are LNHDA and SQIVND (reference sequence). This CDR3 has 14 amino acids. The DNA of the CDR3 is TGTGCCAGTAGTCCGCGACAGGGTACCGGGGAGCTGTTTTTT. Translated: CASSPRQGTGELFF.

The genes are TRBV27 and TRBJ1-5, with TRBD1 as a possible D gene (5 bases). Deletions cut 5 bases from V and 3 bases from J, with 11 bases between. The CDR3 totals 14 residues. CDR1 and CDR2 (germline): MNHEY, SMNVEV (reference sequence). The CDR3 sequence: CASSPQGDNQPQHF. CDR3 nucleotides: TGTGCCAGCAGTCCCCAGGGCGACAATCAGCCCCAGCATTTT.

This clonotype was seen at least ten times. The gene calls are TRBV20-1 and TRBJ1-2, with D unclear. The CDR3 spans 11 residues. CDR1 DFQATT and CDR2 SNEGSKA come from the germline V gene (reference sequence). The V end lost 3 bases, the J end lost 8 bases, and 10 bases lay between the germline ends. The CDR3 bases are TGCAGTGCTAGTTTCGAAAGGGGCTACACCTTC. It is translated as CSASFERGYTF.

Ten or more counts support this clonotype. The chain uses TRBV7-3 and TRBJ2-1, with 14 nucleotides matching TRBD2. V gave up 5 bases and J gave up 5 bases; unmatched junction bases: 2. The CDR3 has 15 residues. Germline CDR1 is SGHTA and CDR2 is FQGTGA. CDR3 sequence: CASSRTSGRNNEQFF. CDR3 in DNA: TGTGCCAGCAGCCGGACTAGCGGGAGGAACAATGAGCAGTTCTTC.

This clonotype has ten or more counts. The V call is TRBV7-9, the J call TRBJ1-2; a possible D gene is TRBD1 (6 bases). CDR1 is SEHNR and CDR2 is FQNEAQ in the germline V gene (reference sequence). The V end was cut by 5 bases, the J end by 5 bases, with 18 bases between. CDR3 length equals 15 residues. This CDR3 is CASSPQGRAWYGYTF. Written as DNA, the CDR3 is TGTGCCAGCAGCCCCCAGGGGAGAGCATGGTATGGCTACACCTTC.

This clonotype has at least ten counts. The chain is built from TRBV29-1 and TRBJ2-5, with D hard to call. V lost 7 bases, J lost 5 bases, and 14 bases lay in between. The germline CDR1 and CDR2 sequences are SQVTM and ANQGSEA. CDR3 length: 12 amino acids. The DNA for the CDR3 is TGCAGCGGTCGCTACCTCAGGGAGACCCAGTACTTC. This gives the protein CSGRYLRETQYF.

This clonotype occurred many times. The V call is TRBV15, the J call TRBJ1-1; no definite D call. V dropped 5 bases and J dropped 3 bases, with 22 bases sitting between them. The CDR3 extends over 17 amino acids. The germline V gene has CDR1 LNHNV and CDR2 YYDKDF (reference sequence). DNA for the CDR3: TGTGCCACCAGCGGGCCCCTCTTTCCCCCTTCGGACACTGAAGCTTTCTTT. Its protein is CATSGPLFPPSDTEAFF.

This clonotype has a count of ten or more. The chain links TRBV20-1 to TRBJ2-7; unclear D gene. Germline V CDR1 and CDR2: DFQATT, SNEGSKA (reference sequence). V lost 5 bases to trimming and J lost 3 bases, with 14 bases between them. The CDR3 sequence is 13 residues long. The CDR3 is CSAPGRYGYEQYF. The CDR3 nucleotides read TGCAGTGCTCCTGGTCGGTATGGCTACGAGCAGTACTTC.

Comments on this clonotype: Relative to the germline gene, one junction end is altered; a read error may explain this. The genes are TRBV2 and TRBJ2-2; unclear D gene. This CDR3 contains 15 residues. CDR1 SNHLY and CDR2 FYNNEI come from the germline V gene. DNA for the CDR3: TGTGCCGGCAATGGGGAACGGCCGAACACTGGGGAGCTGTTTTTT. It specifies CAGNGERPNTGELFF.

This sequence joins TRBV6-1 and TRBJ1-1; possible D gene TRBD1, 5 bases. Trimming pared 1 base from V and 11 bases from J, leaving 11 bases between. CDR3 length: 12 residues. CDR1 is MNHNS, CDR2 SASEGT, per germline. The CDR3, as DNA: TGTGCCAGCAGTGAAGATCAGGGTAGGGCTTTCTTT. Protein sequence: CASSEDQGRAFF.

This clonotype occurred a few times. The chain is built from TRBV11-2 and TRBJ2-5; D perhaps matches TRBD2 (6 bases). The CDR3 totals 14 residues. Germline-derived CDR1 and CDR2 are SGHAT and FQNNGV. Trimming pared 6 bases from V and 5 bases from J, leaving 16 bases between. The CDR3 region is CASSERGSWETQYF. CDR3 bases: TGTGCCAGCAGTGAACGGGGGAGCTGGGAGACCCAGTACTTC.

This clonotype turned up a few times. This chain uses TRBV19 with TRBJ2-2; D is unclear. Per the germline V gene, CDR1 is LNHDA and CDR2 is SQIVND (reference sequence). V was pared by 1 base and J by 0 bases, with 9 bases between. There are 16 residues in the CDR3. The CDR3, as DNA: TGTGCCAGTAGTATAGTAGGCGGCGCGAACACCGGGGAGCTGTTTTTT. Its translation: CASSIVGGANTGELFF.

This clonotype was counted ten times or more. As DNA, the CDR3 is TGTGCCAGCAGTAGAAAGGGACAGGGGGGCTCCTACAATGAGCAGTTCTTC. Amino acids: CASSRKGQGGSYNEQFF. This chain uses TRBV27 with TRBJ2-1; 11 bases map to TRBD1. The V and J ends lost 5 bases and 0 bases, in that order; junction bases with no gene match: 6. The CDR3 runs to 17 residues. CDR1 MNHEY and CDR2 SMNVEV come from the germline V gene (reference sequence).

In this sample, this clonotype turned up many times. The V call is TRBV3-1, the J call TRBJ2-2, with no clear D. CDR1 and CDR2 from the germline V gene are LGHDT and YNNKEL (reference sequence). V was shortened by 1 base and J by 6 bases, with 12 bases between the two germline ends. The CDR3 runs to 15 residues. DNA for the CDR3: TGTGCCAGCAGCCAAGTCCCAGGTCGGCCCGGGGAGCTGTTTTTT. It specifies CASSQVPGRPGELFF.

With regard to this clonotype: A much larger clone differs from this one at a single base, so this may be a read error. V gene TRBV9 combines with J gene TRBJ1-2; no firm D call. This CDR3 has 12 amino acids. Germline loops: CDR1 SGDLS, CDR2 YYNGEE. The CDR3 DNA is TGTGCCGGCAGCGCCACAGAATATGGCTACACCTTC. Translating gives CAGSATEYGYTF. Full variable domain (rest looked up from reference TRBV9 and TRBJ1-2): DSGVTQTPKHLITATGQRVTLRCSPRSGDLSVYWYQQSLDQGLQFLIQYYNGEERAKGNILERFSAQQFPDLHSELNLSSLELGDSALYFCAGSATEYGYTFGSGTRLTVV.

This clonotype was recorded many times. The gene calls are TRBV29-1 and TRBJ1-2, with a weak D call TRBD1 (5 bases). Germline CDR1 and CDR2: SQVTM and ANQGSEA. The CDR3 sequence is 12 residues long. Trimming took 7 bases from V and 4 from J, leaving 13 bases between them. CDR3 DNA: TGCAGCGGCTACGACAGCCTCTATGGCTACACCTTC. It codes for CSGYDSLYGYTF.

This clonotype has a count of ten or more. The chain combines TRBV7-9 with TRBJ2-6; TRBD1 might be the D (5 bases). The CDR3 has 14 amino acids. V lost 9 bases, J lost 1 base, and 10 bases lay in between. Germline V gene data show CDR1 as SEHNR and CDR2 as FQNEAQ (reference sequence). The CDR3 nucleotides read TGTGCCAGTGCCCAGGGTTCTGGGGCCAACGTCCTGACTTTC. As protein: CASAQGSGANVLTF.

This clonotype has only a few counts. A single base separates this from a much larger clone, so it may be a read error. The chain is built from TRBV2 and TRBJ1-5, with 11 nucleotides matching TRBD1. Trimming cost V 6 bases and J 4 bases; bases outside gene matches: 8. CDR1 is SNHLY, CDR2 FYNNEI, per germline. This CDR3 is built from 16 residues. This chain's CDR3 is CASRARTGGRNQPQHF. CDR3 DNA sequence: TGTGCCAGCAGAGCCCGGACAGGGGGCCGGAATCAGCCCCAGCATTTT.

This clonotype was recorded at least ten times. The J gene is TRBJ2-7, the V gene TRBV28, with 7 bases identical to TRBD1. The V gene end was trimmed by 5 bases and the J gene end by 2 bases; junction bases not matched to a gene: 3. Germline V gene lookup returns CDR1 MDHEN and CDR2 SYDVKM. CDR3 length: 13 amino acids. CDR3 nucleotide sequence: TGTGCCAGCAGTCGACAGGGTACCTACGAGCAGTACTTC. It codes for CASSRQGTYEQYF.

At least ten counts were recorded for this clonotype. The chain uses TRBV3-1 and TRBJ2-1, with a weak D call TRBD2 (5 bases). This CDR3 comprises 12 residues. Trimming pared 3 bases from V and 12 bases from J, leaving 12 bases between. Germline loops: CDR1 LGHDT, CDR2 YNNKEL (reference sequence). DNA of the CDR3: TGTGCCAGCAGCCAGCAGAGGGAAAGGCAGTTCTTC. Encoded protein: CASSQQRERQFF.